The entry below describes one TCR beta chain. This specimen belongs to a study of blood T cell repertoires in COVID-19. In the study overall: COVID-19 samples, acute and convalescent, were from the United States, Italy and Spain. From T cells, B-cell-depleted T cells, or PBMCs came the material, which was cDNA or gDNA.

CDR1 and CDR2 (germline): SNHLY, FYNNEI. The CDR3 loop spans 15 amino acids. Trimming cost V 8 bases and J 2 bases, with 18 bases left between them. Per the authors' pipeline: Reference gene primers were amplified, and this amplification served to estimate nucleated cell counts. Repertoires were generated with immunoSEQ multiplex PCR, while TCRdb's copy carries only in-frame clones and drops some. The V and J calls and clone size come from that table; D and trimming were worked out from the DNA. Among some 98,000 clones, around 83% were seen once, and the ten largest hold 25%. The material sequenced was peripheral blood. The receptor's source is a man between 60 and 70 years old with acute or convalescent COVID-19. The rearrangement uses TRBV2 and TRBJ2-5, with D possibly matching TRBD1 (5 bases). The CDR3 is CASGMGPARQETQYF. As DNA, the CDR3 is TGTGCCAGCGGGATGGGGCCCGCACGTCAAGAGACCCAGTACTTC.